The source of this T cell receptor (beta chain) is a study of control samples from healthy donors and cancer patients. V was pared by 4 bases and J by 0 bases, with 11 bases of the junction left unmatched. The CDR3 is 18 residues long. The germline V gene encodes CDR1 GTSNPN and CDR2 SVGIG (reference sequence). Some clones are missing from TCRdb's copy, which holds only in-frame ones; the method was immunoSEQ multiplex PCR. The sample has 90,000 to 100,000 clones, approximately 84% seen once; the top ten hold around 40%. The chain uses TRBV30 and TRBJ2-2; 10 nucleotides line up with TRBD1. The specimen was PBMCs. The TCR comes from a man between 70 and 80 years old with lung cancer. DNA for the CDR3: TGTGCCTGGACCCGTTACCCCGGGACAGGGGCGAACACCGGGGAGCTGTTTTTT. Amino acids: CAWTRYPGTGANTGELFF.